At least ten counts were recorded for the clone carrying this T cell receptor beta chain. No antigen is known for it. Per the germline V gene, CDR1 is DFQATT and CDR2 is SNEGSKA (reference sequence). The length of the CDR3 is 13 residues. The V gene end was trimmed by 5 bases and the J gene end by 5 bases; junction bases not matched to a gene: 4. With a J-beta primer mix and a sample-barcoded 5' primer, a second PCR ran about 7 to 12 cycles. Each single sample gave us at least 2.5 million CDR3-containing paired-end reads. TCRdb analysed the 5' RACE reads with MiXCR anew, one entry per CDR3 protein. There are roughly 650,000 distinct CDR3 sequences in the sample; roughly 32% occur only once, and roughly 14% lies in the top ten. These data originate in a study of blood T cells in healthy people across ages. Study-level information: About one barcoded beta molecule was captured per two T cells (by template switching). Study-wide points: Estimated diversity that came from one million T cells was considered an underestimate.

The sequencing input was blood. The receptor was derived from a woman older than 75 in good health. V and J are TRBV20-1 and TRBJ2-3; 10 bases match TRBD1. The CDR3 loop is CSAPRDRGDTQYF. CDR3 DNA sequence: TGCAGTGCTCCCCGGGACAGGGGAGATACGCAGTATTTT.